Included here is one T cell receptor (beta chain) sequence, with context. The antigen is not known. The PCR used 60 Vbeta and 13 Jbeta primers. Sequencing used immunoSEQ multiplex PCR; TCRdb keeps in-frame clones, though not all of them. The table has around 110,000 clones, around 60% seen once. V gave up 4 bases and J gave up 4 bases; unmatched junction bases: 12. The CDR3 length is 17 residues. In germline, CDR1 is SEHNR, CDR2 FQNEAQ (reference sequence). These data are taken from a study of cytomegalovirus exposure and HLA in healthy donors. Study results and limitations: Segments of the TCR beta V type were, in most cases, productive about 87% or about 30% of the time in an earlier analysis. HLA alleles were associated with 15,000 to 20,000 TCR beta sequences in a later analysis at 0.05 false discovery rate. Analysis was carried out at a later point, and it linked a missense DCLRE1C variant to TCR beta V- and J-gene trimming. A later analysis showed TCR association rates differing by HLA locus, peaking at DRB1 and lowest at HLA-C.

This sequence joins TRBV7-9 and TRBJ2-2, with 7 bases aligning to TRBD1. This receptor was identified in a woman between 40 and 50 years old in good health and CMV-seropositive. Sequencing was carried out using PBMCs. CDR3 region: CASSSPTGVVGTGELFF. The CDR3, as DNA: TGTGCCAGCAGCTCACCCACAGGGGTGGTGGGCACCGGGGAGCTGTTTTTT.